A selection of T cell receptor beta chains follows, all from one sample in a study of T cells in Graves' hyperthyroidism and ophthalmopathy. TCRdb recomputed calls from the multiplex PCR reads with MiXCR, one row per CDR3 protein. The data hold nearly 250,000 distinct CDR3 sequences, with approximately 25% observed a single time. Sequenced material: blood. These receptors were collected from a woman in her 40s with Graves' ophthalmopathy. CDR3s include the opening cysteine and the closing phenylalanine or tryptophan. Fields, in order: V gene, D gene, clone size, J gene, CDR3 DNA, CDR3 protein. D genes are given only for firm matches. Size is omitted from some rows. Given values are once, few, many or a class for expanded clones.

V: TRBV6-1; D: TRBD2; size: many; J: TRBJ2-7; DNA: TGTGCCAGCAGTCCACTAGCGGGGGCCTACGAGCAGTACTTC; CDR3: CASSPLAGAYEQYF
V: TRBV6-5; D: TRBD1; size: many; J: TRBJ1-3; DNA: TGTGCCAGCAGACAGGGGGCTGGAAACACCATATATTTT; CDR3: CASRQGAGNTIYF
V: TRBV10-3; D: NA; size: NA; J: TRBJ2-5; DNA: TGTGCCATCAGTGCCCCGGGACCCAGCGAGGGGACCCAGTACTTC; CDR3: CAISAPGPSEGTQYF
V: TRBV12-3/TRBV12-4; D: NA; size: many; J: TRBJ2-5; DNA: TGTGCCAGCACCTTGGGGTGGAGTGAGCCCCAGTACTTC; CDR3: CASTLGWSEPQYF
V: TRBV2; D: NA; size: many; J: TRBJ2-7; DNA: TGTGCCAGCAGTGAGGCCCGGACGGGCTCCTACGAGCAGTACTTC; CDR3: CASSEARTGSYEQYF
V: TRBV7-3; D: NA; size: few; J: TRBJ1-1; DNA: TGTGCCAGCAGCTTAGTTGGCAACAGTATGAACACTGAAGCTTTCTTT; CDR3: CASSLVGNSMNTEAFF
V: TRBV3-1; D: NA; size: many; J: TRBJ1-1; DNA: TGTGCCAGCAGCCTAGGGACACGCGGTGGAGCTTTCTTT; CDR3: CASSLGTRGGAFF
V: TRBV6-1; D: NA; size: many; J: TRBJ1-1; DNA: TGTGCCAGCAGTGCGACCCGGGATTTGAACACTGAAGCTTTCTTT; CDR3: CASSATRDLNTEAFF
V: TRBV11-2; D: TRBD1; size: many; J: TRBJ1-2; DNA: TGTGCCAGCAGCTCAAGAACAGGGGGGACCTATGGCTACACCTTC; CDR3: CASSSRTGGTYGYTF
V: TRBV28; D: TRBD2; size: NA; J: TRBJ2-7; DNA: TGTGCCAGCGCCGCAGCGGGACGGGTGTCTTGGCAGTACTTC; CDR3: CASAAAGRVSWQYF